This T cell receptor (beta chain) was sequenced for a study of early T cells in non-severe SARS-CoV-2 infection (dated by TCRdb to the early 2020s). Describing the broader study: Because TCR sequencing was done on bulk RNA from unsorted whole blood, the alpha and beta chains could not be paired.

What the authors observed across the whole study: VDJdb matching was skewed toward anti-spike CD8 responses, so virus-specific expansions were likely underestimated and private and CD4 specificities were missed.

V lost 5 bases and J lost 6 bases; the stretch between them is 21 bases long. CDR1 and CDR2 are drawn from the germline V gene: SGHTA, FQGNSA. The CDR3 runs 16 residues from the cysteine to the phenylalanine. Kept here is only the CDR3 DNA, which spans 48 bases and is read in frame from base 1. Library creation used 5' RACE. The instrument was a NextSeq 500. To correct for sequencing error and PCR bias, the TCR library protocol tagged individual cDNA molecules with unique molecular identifiers. Both TCR alpha and beta chains were sequenced, and tight co-correlation was observed between alpha and beta sequence abundances in each sample. In the paper's pipeline: Decombinator V4 was used to annotate TCR sequences for V gene, J gene and CDR3. TCRs were defined as expanded if a significant change between any two time points was detected under a Poisson model with p below 0.0001. TCR abundances were normalised to the total number of TCRs sequenced per sample and expressed as counts per million. TRAV1-2 paired with TRAJ12, TRAJ20 or TRAJ33 defined MAIT TCRs, while TRAV10 paired with TRAJ18 defined iNKT TCRs. VDJdb, accessed 1 November 2021, was searched for CMV, EBV and SARS-CoV-2 annotated TCRs, with TCRs annotated for multiple antigens excluded. TCRdb trimmed public reads at Q25 via fastp, called clones via MiXCR and kept in-frame beta chains. Every CDR3 protein is listed once, alongside the most common genes and DNA of its rows. The V and J calls come from TCRdb's annotation, not from the publication. Within this sample are over 80,000 distinct CDR3 sequences, with less than 15% of them counted one time only. 4% to 4.5% of the sample goes to the ten largest clones.

Set within a cohort of healthcare workers in London, UK, this nested case-control study involved weekly PCR testing of nasopharyngeal swabs along with blood sampling. Healthcare workers were recruited during the week of the UK lockdown, between 23 and 31 March 2020, and followed weekly for up to about 16 weeks. This clonotype was observed a few times. What this receptor recognizes is not known. No much larger clone exists at a distance of one base, and base qualities are not known. The rearrangement combines TRBV7-2 with TRBJ2-3; TRBD1 is a possible D gene, resting on 6 matching bases. The sequencing here drew on whole blood, taken at baseline. This sequence was found in an adult who was a healthcare worker with PCR-confirmed SARS-CoV-2 infection or an uninfected control (not recorded which). The CDR3 protein: CASSVQGMIRLDTQYF. In nucleotide form, the sequence is TGTGCCAGCAGCGTACAGGGCATGATCAGATTGGATACGCAGTATTTT.